This T cell receptor (beta chain) was recorded in a study of T cell repertoires in cytomegalovirus infection. The study's findings and limits: Summed frequency of shared TCR beta families picked out CMV carriers who also had the relevant HLA. CMV-specific TCR beta clonotypes restricted by HLA-C were the ones dominating the ex vivo response.

J was trimmed by 7 bases and V by 9 bases; bases with no gene match: 5. Germline CDR1 reads MNHEY; CDR2 reads SVGEGT. CDR3 length: 13 residues. TCRdb passed the reads through MiXCR, listing each CDR3 protein once. The sample lists 200,000 to 300,000 distinct CDR3 sequences; roughly 13% were seen once. This clonotype was observed a few times. As yet, its antigen is unknown. V gene TRBV6-2 or TRBV6-3 combines with J gene TRBJ2-1; 11 positions match TRBD2. Sample: PBMCs. The source of this sequence is a human donor in good health (CMV status not recorded). Some clones in this sample may be carry-over from other donors' samples. The DNA for the CDR3 is TGTGCCAGTAGCGGGAGGGCCGCGAATGAGCAGTTCTTC. It encodes CASSGRAANEQFF.